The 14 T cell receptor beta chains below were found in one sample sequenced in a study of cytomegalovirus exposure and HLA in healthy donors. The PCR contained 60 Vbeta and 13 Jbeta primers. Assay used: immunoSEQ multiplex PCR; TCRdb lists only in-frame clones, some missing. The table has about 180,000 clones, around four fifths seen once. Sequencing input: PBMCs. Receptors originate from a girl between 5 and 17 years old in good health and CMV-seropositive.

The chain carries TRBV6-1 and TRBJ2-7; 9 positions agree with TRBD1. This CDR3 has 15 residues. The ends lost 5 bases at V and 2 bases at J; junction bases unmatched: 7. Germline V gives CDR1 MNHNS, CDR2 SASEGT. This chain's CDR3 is CASSSRTGDPYEQYF. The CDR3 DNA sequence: TGTGCCAGCAGTTCTCGGACAGGGGATCCCTACGAGCAGTACTTC.

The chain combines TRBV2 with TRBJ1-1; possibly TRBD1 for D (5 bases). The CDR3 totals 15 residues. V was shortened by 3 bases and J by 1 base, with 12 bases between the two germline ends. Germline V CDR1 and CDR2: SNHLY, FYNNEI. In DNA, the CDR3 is TGTGCCAGCAGTGAGCGTCAGGGAAAGAACACTGAAGCTTTCTTT. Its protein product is CASSERQGKNTEAFF.

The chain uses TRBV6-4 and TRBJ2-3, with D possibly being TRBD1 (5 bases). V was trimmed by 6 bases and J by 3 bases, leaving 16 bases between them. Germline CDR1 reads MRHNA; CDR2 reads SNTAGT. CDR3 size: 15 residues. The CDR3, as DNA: TGTGCCAGCAGCCTCGCAGGGTTTCCAACAGATACGCAGTATTTT. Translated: CASSLAGFPTDTQYF.

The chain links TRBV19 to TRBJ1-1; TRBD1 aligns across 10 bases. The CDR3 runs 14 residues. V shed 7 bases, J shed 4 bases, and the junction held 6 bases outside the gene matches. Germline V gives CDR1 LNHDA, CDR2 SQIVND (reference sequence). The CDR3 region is CASTLGQGTTEAFF. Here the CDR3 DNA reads TGTGCCAGTACCCTGGGACAGGGGACCACTGAAGCTTTCTTT.

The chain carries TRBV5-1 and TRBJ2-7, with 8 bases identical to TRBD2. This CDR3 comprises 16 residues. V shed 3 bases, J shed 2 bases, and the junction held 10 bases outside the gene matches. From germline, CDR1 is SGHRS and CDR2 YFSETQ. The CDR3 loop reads CASSYGLTGGTYEQYF. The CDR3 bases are TGCGCCAGCAGCTATGGACTAACGGGGGGGACCTACGAGCAGTACTTC. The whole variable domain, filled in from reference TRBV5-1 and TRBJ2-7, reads KAGVTQTPRYLIKTRGQQVTLSCSPISGHRSVSWYQQTPGQGLQFLFEYFSETQRNKGNFPGRFSGRQFSNSRSEMNVSTLELGDSALYLCASSYGLTGGTYEQYFGPGTRLTVT.

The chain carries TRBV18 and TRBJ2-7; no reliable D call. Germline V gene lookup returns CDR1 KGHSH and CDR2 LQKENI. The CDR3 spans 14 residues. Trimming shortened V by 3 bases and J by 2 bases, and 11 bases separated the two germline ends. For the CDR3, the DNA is TGTGCCAGCTCACCCTCGCTTAGAGCCTACGAGCAGTACTTC. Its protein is CASSPSLRAYEQYF.

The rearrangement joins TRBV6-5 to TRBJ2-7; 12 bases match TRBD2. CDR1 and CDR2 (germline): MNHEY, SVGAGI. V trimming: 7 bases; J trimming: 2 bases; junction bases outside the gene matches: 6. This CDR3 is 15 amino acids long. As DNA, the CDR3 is TGTGCCAGCACCCTAGCGGGGGGGACAGCCTACGAGCAGTACTTC. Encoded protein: CASTLAGGTAYEQYF.

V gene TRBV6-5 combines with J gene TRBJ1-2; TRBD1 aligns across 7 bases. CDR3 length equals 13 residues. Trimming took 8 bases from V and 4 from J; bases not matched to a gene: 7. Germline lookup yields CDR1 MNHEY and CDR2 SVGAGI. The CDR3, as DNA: TGTGCCAGCCAAGCACAGGGGCTCTATGGCTACACCTTC. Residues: CASQAQGLYGYTF.

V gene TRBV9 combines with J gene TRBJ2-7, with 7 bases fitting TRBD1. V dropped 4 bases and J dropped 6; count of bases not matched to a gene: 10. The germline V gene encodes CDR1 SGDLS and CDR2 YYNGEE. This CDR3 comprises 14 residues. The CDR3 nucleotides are TGTGCCAGCAGCCGAGGGACAGAAACCTCCGAGCAGTACTTC. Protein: CASSRGTETSEQYF.

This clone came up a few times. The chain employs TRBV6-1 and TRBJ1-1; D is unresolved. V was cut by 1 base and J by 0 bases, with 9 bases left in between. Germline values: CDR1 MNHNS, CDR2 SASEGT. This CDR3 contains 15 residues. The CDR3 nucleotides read TGTGCCAGCAGTGAAGGGTACAGCCTGAACACTGAAGCTTTCTTT. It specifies CASSEGYSLNTEAFF.

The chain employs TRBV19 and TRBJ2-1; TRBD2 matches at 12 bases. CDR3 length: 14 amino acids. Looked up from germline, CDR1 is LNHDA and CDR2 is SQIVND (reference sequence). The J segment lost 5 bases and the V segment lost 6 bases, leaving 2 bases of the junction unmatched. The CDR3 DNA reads TGTGCCAGTAGCAGGACTAGCGGGGACAATGAGCAGTTCTTC. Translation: CASSRTSGDNEQFF.

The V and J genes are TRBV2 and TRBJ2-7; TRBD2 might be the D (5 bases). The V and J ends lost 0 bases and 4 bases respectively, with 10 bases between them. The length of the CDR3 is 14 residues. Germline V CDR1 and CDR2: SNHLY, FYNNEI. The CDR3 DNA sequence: TGTGCCAGCAGTGAAGCGGGGAGTAGGTACGAGCAGTACTTC. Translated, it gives CASSEAGSRYEQYF.

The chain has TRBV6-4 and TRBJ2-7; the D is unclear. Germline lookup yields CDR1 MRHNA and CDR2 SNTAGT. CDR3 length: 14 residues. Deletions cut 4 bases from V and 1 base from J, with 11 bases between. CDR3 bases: TGTGCCAGCAGTGTCGGTCCCACTTCCTACGAGCAGTACTTC. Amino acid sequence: CASSVGPTSYEQYF.

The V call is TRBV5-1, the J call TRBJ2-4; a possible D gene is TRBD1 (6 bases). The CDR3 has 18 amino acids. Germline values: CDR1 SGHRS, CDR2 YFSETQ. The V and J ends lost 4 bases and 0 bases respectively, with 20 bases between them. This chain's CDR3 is CASSAPEWWGLAKNIQYF. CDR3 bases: TGCGCCAGCAGCGCCCCGGAATGGTGGGGGCTAGCCAAAAACATTCAGTACTTC.